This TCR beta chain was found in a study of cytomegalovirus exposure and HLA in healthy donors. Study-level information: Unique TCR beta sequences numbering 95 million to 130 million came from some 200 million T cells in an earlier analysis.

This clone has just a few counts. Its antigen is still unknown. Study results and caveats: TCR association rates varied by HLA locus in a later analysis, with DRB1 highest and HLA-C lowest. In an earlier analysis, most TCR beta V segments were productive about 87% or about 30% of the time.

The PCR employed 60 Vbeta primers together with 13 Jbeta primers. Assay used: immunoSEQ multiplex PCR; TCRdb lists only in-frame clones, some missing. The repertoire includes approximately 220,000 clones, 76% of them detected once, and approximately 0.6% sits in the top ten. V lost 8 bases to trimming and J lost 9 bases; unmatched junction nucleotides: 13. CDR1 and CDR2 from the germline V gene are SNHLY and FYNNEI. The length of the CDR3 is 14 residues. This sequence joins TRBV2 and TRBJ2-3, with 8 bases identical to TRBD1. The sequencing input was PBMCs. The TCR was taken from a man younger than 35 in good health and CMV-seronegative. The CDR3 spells CASGRDRSYETQYF. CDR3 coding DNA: TGTGCCAGCGGCCGGGACAGGAGTTATGAGACGCAGTATTTT.